This T cell receptor beta chain was sequenced during a study of cytomegalovirus exposure and HLA in healthy donors. Study details: Earlier, about 179 million T cells were analyzed, and some 120 million unique TCR beta sequences were found among them. General study results and limits: Later findings reportedly placed an Asian-associated ancestry cluster below the approximately 670-donor mean for N-insertions. V- and J-gene trimming of TCR beta was linked (in a later analysis) to a missense DCLRE1C variant.

This clone was counted a few times. Its target is unknown. Germline CDR1 is MNHNS and CDR2 is SASEGT. The CDR3 loop spans 17 amino acids. Trimming cost V 2 bases and J 0 bases; bases outside gene matches: 6. A multiplex PCR was run with 60 Vbeta primers and 13 Jbeta primers. Profiled with immunoSEQ multiplex PCR; TCRdb holds only in-frame clones, not every one. Of 150,000 to 200,000 clones in the sample, 55% to 65% were seen once. The rearrangement links TRBV6-1 to TRBJ2-1; 8 nucleotides line up with TRBD2. The specimen was PBMCs. The source is a man in his forties in good health and CMV-seronegative. The CDR3 sequence: CASSERATSGSYNEQFF. For the CDR3, the DNA is TGTGCCAGCAGTGAACGTGCTACTAGCGGCTCCTACAATGAGCAGTTCTTC.